This T cell receptor beta chain came from a study of graft-versus-host responses after intestinal transplantation. On the study more broadly: Induction with anti-thymocyte globulin, then tacrolimus and steroids for roughly three years, was given to all recipients.

A note on this clone: Antigen unknown.

Findings of the study overall: High graft-versus-host to host-versus-graft clonal ratios were seen in allografts of patients with graft-donor T cell macrochimerism.

Produced via immunoSEQ multiplex PCR; TCRdb's table is partial and in-frame only. Found here are approximately 97,000 clones, about nine tenths of them singletons; the top ten hold about 0.18%. Germline V gene data show CDR1 as MGHRA and CDR2 as YSYEKL. This CDR3 is built from 15 residues. Between the trimmed V and J ends, which lost 4 bases and 2 bases, there was a span of 15 bases. The specimen comprised unstimulated CD4+ T cells sorted from spleen or lymph node cells, sampled before transplant. The chain couples TRBV4-1 to TRBJ2-7; D unclear. The TCR was taken from a human donor who was the organ donor for an intestinal transplant. The CDR3: CASSPLAGMTYEQYF. The CDR3 DNA is TGCGCCAGCAGCCCATTAGCCGGAATGACCTACGAGCAGTACTTC.